This is a list of T cell receptor beta chains from one sample in a study of blood T cell dynamics during melanoma immunotherapy. TCRdb's table, derived via immunoSEQ multiplex PCR, lists solely in-frame clones and lacks some. Among some 9,300 clones listed, roughly 89% were seen once. Sequenced material: blood, taken from a patient treated with checkpoint blockade. All receptors derive from a human donor with melanoma. Both conserved end residues are part of each CDR3. A D gene is named only where the DNA matches it firmly. Where a row states a size, it is once, few, many or the class of an expanded clone; other rows omit it.

size: NA
D: TRBD1
J: TRBJ1-3
length: 15
V: TRBV28
CDR3: CASSWGQLPGNTIYF
DNA: TGTGCCAGCAGTTGGGGACAGCTTCCTGGAAACACCATATATTTT

size: NA
D: NA
J: TRBJ1-6
length: 19
V: TRBV27
CDR3: CASSLRVRGRSSYNSPLHF
DNA: TGTGCCAGCAGTTTACGAGTCCGGGGCCGTAGCTCCTATAATTCACCCCTCCACTTT

size: once
D: NA
J: TRBJ2-5
length: 12
V: TRBV7-9
CDR3: CASTPGGETQYF
DNA: TGTGCCAGCACCCCTGGGGGGGAGACCCAGTACTTC

size: NA
D: TRBD2
J: TRBJ2-5
length: 14
V: TRBV7-3
CDR3: CASSPASGSKTQYF
DNA: TGTGCCAGCAGCCCGGCTAGCGGGAGCAAGACCCAGTACTTC

size: NA
D: NA
J: TRBJ2-1
length: 14
V: TRBV19
CDR3: CASSTRGGSTEQFF
DNA: TGTGCCAGTAGTACGAGAGGAGGGTCCACTGAGCAGTTCTTC

size: NA
D: TRBD2
J: TRBJ2-5
length: 15
V: TRBV9
CDR3: CASSVGEGRQETQYF
DNA: TGTGCCAGCAGCGTAGGGGAGGGCAGACAAGAGACCCAGTACTTC

size: NA
D: TRBD1
J: TRBJ1-2
length: 16
V: TRBV10-3
CDR3: CAISPSRDSYVYGYTF
DNA: TGTGCCATCAGCCCGAGCCGGGACAGTTACGTTTATGGCTACACCTTC

size: NA
D: TRBD2
J: TRBJ2-7
length: 15
V: TRBV2
CDR3: CASRILAGGGYEQYF
DNA: TGTGCCAGCAGAATACTAGCGGGAGGTGGGTACGAGCAGTACTTC

size: NA
D: NA
J: TRBJ2-7
length: 15
V: TRBV6-1
CDR3: CASSEYSGSSYEQYF
DNA: TGTGCCAGCAGTGAATATTCAGGAAGCTCCTACGAGCAGTACTTC

size: NA
D: NA
J: TRBJ1-2
length: 15
V: TRBV11-3
CDR3: CASTILSGANYGYTF
DNA: TGTGCCAGCACCATTTTGTCAGGGGCGAACTATGGCTACACCTTC

size: NA
D: NA
J: TRBJ1-1
length: 13
V: TRBV7-9
CDR3: CASSRDWGTEAFF
DNA: TGTGCCAGCAGCCGGGACTGGGGCACTGAAGCTTTCTTT

size: NA
D: TRBD1
J: TRBJ1-1
length: 14
V: TRBV5-6
CDR3: CASSSRDRVPEAFF
DNA: TGTGCCAGCAGCAGCCGGGACAGGGTGCCTGAAGCTTTCTTT

size: NA
D: NA
J: TRBJ1-6
length: 9
V: TRBV27
CDR3: CATHSPLHF
DNA: TGTGCCACCCATTCACCCCTCCACTTT

size: NA
D: TRBD2
J: TRBJ2-3
length: 16
V: TRBV7-8
CDR3: CASSPRVAGGTDTQYF
DNA: TGTGCCAGCAGCCCACGGGTAGCGGGTGGCACAGATACGCAGTATTTT

size: NA
D: NA
J: TRBJ2-5
length: 14
V: TRBV5-1
CDR3: CASSHGQTQETQYF
DNA: TGCGCCAGCAGCCACGGACAGACTCAAGAGACCCAGTACTTC

size: NA
D: NA
J: TRBJ2-1
length: 16
V: TRBV4-3
CDR3: CASSPMGGGSGNEQFF
DNA: TGCGCCAGCAGCCCGATGGGGGGCGGGAGTGGGAATGAGCAGTTCTTC

size: NA
D: NA
J: TRBJ2-7
length: 15
V: TRBV27
CDR3: CASTWVRGGAYEQYF
DNA: TGTGCCAGCACCTGGGTGAGGGGCGGGGCCTACGAGCAGTACTTC

size: NA
D: NA
J: TRBJ2-2
length: 14
V: TRBV7-2
CDR3: CASSPGLNTGELFF
DNA: TGTGCCAGCAGCCCCGGACTGAACACCGGGGAGCTGTTTTTT

size: NA
D: TRBD2
J: TRBJ2-3
length: 16
V: TRBV19
CDR3: CASSIGTSGAGDTQYF
DNA: TGTGCCAGTAGTATAGGGACTAGCGGGGCAGGGGATACGCAGTATTTT

size: NA
D: TRBD1
J: TRBJ2-3
length: 16
V: TRBV9
CDR3: CASSPRGTGGGDTQYF
DNA: TGTGCCAGCAGCCCCCGGGGGACAGGGGGGGGAGATACGCAGTATTTT

size: NA
D: NA
J: TRBJ1-1
length: 12
V: TRBV7-3
CDR3: CASGRPNTEAFF
DNA: TGTGCCAGCGGCAGGCCGAACACTGAAGCTTTCTTT

size: NA
D: NA
J: TRBJ2-1
length: 21
V: TRBV27
CDR3: CASSLDPRGKVTWAGYNEQFF
DNA: TGTGCCAGCAGTCTTGACCCCAGGGGTAAGGTCACCTGGGCAGGCTACAATGAGCAGTTCTTC

size: NA
D: NA
J: TRBJ2-3
length: 15
V: TRBV6-6
CDR3: CASTLLVPGTDTQYF
DNA: TGTGCCAGCACCCTACTAGTTCCTGGCACAGATACGCAGTATTTT

size: NA
D: NA
J: TRBJ2-5
length: 13
V: TRBV28
CDR3: CASSLSGGQTQYF
DNA: TGTGCCAGCAGTTTATCCGGGGGCCAGACCCAGTACTTC

size: once
D: TRBD1
J: TRBJ2-7
length: 14
V: TRBV7-7
CDR3: CASSYGQGPYEQYF
DNA: TGTGCTAGCAGCTATGGACAGGGACCCTACGAGCAGTACTTC

size: NA
D: NA
J: TRBJ1-5
length: 13
V: TRBV6-5
CDR3: CASSKTLNQPQHF
DNA: TGTGCCAGCAGCAAGACACTCAATCAGCCCCAGCATTTT

size: NA
D: NA
J: TRBJ2-5
length: 14
V: TRBV27
CDR3: CATSGSLHRETQYF
DNA: TGTGCCACCTCGGGGTCCTTACACCGAGAGACCCAGTACTTC

size: NA
D: NA
J: TRBJ1-3
length: 12
V: TRBV27
CDR3: CASRGWGHTIYF
DNA: TGTGCCAGCAGAGGCTGGGGGCACACCATATATTTT

size: NA
D: NA
J: TRBJ2-3
length: 12
V: TRBV30
CDR3: CAWRGSGDTQYF
DNA: TGTGCCTGGAGGGGGAGTGGAGATACGCAGTATTTT

size: NA
D: NA
J: TRBJ2-5
length: 11
V: TRBV20-1
CDR3: CSAQYQETQYF
DNA: TGCAGTGCTCAGTACCAAGAGACCCAGTACTTC

size: NA
D: NA
J: TRBJ2-6
length: 14
V: TRBV9
CDR3: CASSPDSGANVLTF
DNA: TGTGCCAGCAGCCCAGACTCTGGGGCCAACGTCCTGACTTTC

size: NA
D: NA
J: TRBJ1-1
length: 12
V: TRBV19
CDR3: CASGPGRTEAFF
DNA: TGTGCCAGCGGGCCAGGGAGGACTGAAGCTTTCTTT

size: NA
D: NA
J: TRBJ2-1
length: 14
V: TRBV7-9
CDR3: CASSANDGHNEQFF
DNA: TGTGCCAGCAGCGCAAACGACGGACACAATGAGCAGTTCTTC

size: NA
D: NA
J: TRBJ2-1
length: 14
V: TRBV27
CDR3: CASSPGLVPIMEFF
DNA: TGTGCCAGCAGCCCGGGTCTAGTTCCTATAATGGAGTTCTTC

size: once
D: TRBD2
J: TRBJ2-1
length: 13
V: TRBV7-9
CDR3: CASSLAGRAAGVF
DNA: TGTGCCAGCAGCTTAGCGGGTCGGGCAGCGGGGGTCTTC

size: NA
D: TRBD1
J: TRBJ2-5
length: 14
V: TRBV5-1
CDR3: CASSPGQGEETQYF
DNA: TGCGCCAGCAGCCCCGGGCAGGGGGAAGAGACCCAGTACTTC

size: NA
D: NA
J: TRBJ1-1
length: 11
V: TRBV7-6
CDR3: CASTWGPEAFF
DNA: TGTGCCAGCACCTGGGGCCCTGAAGCTTTCTTT

size: NA
D: NA
J: TRBJ2-7
length: 14
V: TRBV2
CDR3: CASSSRGRGYEQYF
DNA: TGTGCCAGCAGCAGTCGGGGCAGGGGTTACGAGCAGTACTTC

size: NA
D: TRBD1
J: TRBJ2-7
length: 14
V: TRBV19
CDR3: CASARDRVNYEQYF
DNA: TGTGCCAGTGCTCGGGACAGGGTAAACTACGAGCAGTACTTC

size: NA
D: TRBD1
J: TRBJ1-5
length: 17
V: TRBV28
CDR3: CASRDRDRSYSNQPQHF
DNA: TGTGCCAGCAGAGACCGGGACAGGTCGTATAGCAATCAGCCCCAGCATTTT

size: NA
D: NA
J: TRBJ2-3
length: 15
V: TRBV9
CDR3: CASSKHRLGTDTQYF
DNA: TGTGCCAGCAGCAAGCACAGGTTGGGGACAGATACGCAGTATTTT